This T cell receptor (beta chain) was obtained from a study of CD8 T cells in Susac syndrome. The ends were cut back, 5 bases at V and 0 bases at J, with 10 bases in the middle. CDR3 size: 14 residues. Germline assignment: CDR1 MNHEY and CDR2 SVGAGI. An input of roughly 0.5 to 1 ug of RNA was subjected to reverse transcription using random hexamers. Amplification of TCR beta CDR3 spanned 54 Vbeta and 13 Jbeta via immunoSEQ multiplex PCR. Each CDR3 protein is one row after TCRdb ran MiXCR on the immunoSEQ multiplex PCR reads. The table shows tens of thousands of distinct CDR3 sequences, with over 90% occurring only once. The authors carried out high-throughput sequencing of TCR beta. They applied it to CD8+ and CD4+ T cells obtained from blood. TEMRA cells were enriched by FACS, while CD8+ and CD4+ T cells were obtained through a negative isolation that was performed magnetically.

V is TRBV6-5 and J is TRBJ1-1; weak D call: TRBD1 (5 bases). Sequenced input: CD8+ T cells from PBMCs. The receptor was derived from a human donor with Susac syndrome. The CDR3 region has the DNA TGTGCCAGCAGTGCGACAGAGTTGAACACTGAAGCTTTCTTT. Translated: CASSATELNTEAFF.